This T cell receptor (beta chain) emerged from a study of blood T cell repertoires in COVID-19. In the study overall: Sites across the United States, Italy and Spain contributed samples from acute and convalescent COVID-19. T cells, B-cell-depleted T cells, or PBMCs supplied cDNA or gDNA.

Methods used by the authors: Amplifying reference gene primers gave estimates of nucleated cell counts. Clones were sequenced by immunoSEQ multiplex PCR, and TCRdb holds only the in-frame ones, with some missing. That table furnishes V, J and clone size, whereas the DNA furnished D and trimming. The table records more than 200,000 clones, approximately 81% of them present only once. The receptor was derived from a man in his fifties or sixties with acute or convalescent COVID-19. The sequencing input was peripheral blood.

This CDR3 is CASSSGQYYNEQFF. The CDR3 nucleotides read TGCGCCAGCAGCTCGGGACAGTACTACAATGAGCAGTTCTTC. The V call is TRBV5-1, the J call TRBJ2-1, with 7 bases that match TRBD1. Germline V lookup: CDR1 SGHRS, CDR2 YFSETQ. Trimming at V came to 3 bases and at J to 3 bases, leaving 3 bases not matched to a gene. The CDR3 runs to 14 residues.